What follows are 14 T cell receptor beta chains derived from one specimen sequenced in a study of control samples from healthy donors and cancer patients. This table comes from immunoSEQ multiplex PCR, and its TCRdb copy is limited to in-frame clones, with some not included. The data show 50,000 or so clones, 95% to 96% seen once. Sequencing input: blood. These receptors originate from a woman between 18 and 30 years old in good health.

The chain has TRBV5-1 and TRBJ1-2, with no clear D. Trimming took 2 bases from V and 6 from J, leaving 14 bases between them. The V gene's germline CDR1 is SGHRS and CDR2 YFSETQ. CDR3 size: 14 residues. In DNA, the CDR3 is TGCGCCAGCAGCTTAACTCCTGAGGCTGATGGCTACACCTTC. Encoded protein: CASSLTPEADGYTF.

This sequence joins TRBV29-1 and TRBJ1-2, with a tentative D call TRBD1 (5 bases). CDR1 is SQVTM and CDR2 is ANQGSEA in the germline V gene. Trimming pared 1 base from V and 4 bases from J, leaving 13 bases between. The CDR3 spans 14 residues. The CDR3 region has the DNA TGCAGCGTTGAAGGGAGGGGAATATCCTATGGCTACACCTTC. It encodes CSVEGRGISYGYTF.

The chain employs TRBV6-5 and TRBJ2-7; D remains ambiguous. The CDR3 covers 13 residues. The V end was cut by 6 bases, the J end by 3 bases, with 12 bases between. Germline assignment: CDR1 MNHEY and CDR2 SVGAGI. For the CDR3, the DNA is TGTGCCAGCAGCCAAGGGTTGAACTACGAGCAGTACTTC. Translated, it gives CASSQGLNYEQYF.

The rearrangement uses TRBV7-2 and TRBJ1-1, with D possibly matching TRBD1 (6 bases). Germline CDR1 is SGHTA and CDR2 is FQGNSA. This CDR3 comprises 13 residues. The germline V and J ends were trimmed by 6 bases and 7 bases, with 15 bases remaining between them. The CDR3: CASREGGAIEAFF. For the CDR3, the DNA is TGTGCCAGCAGGGAGGGGGGGGCCATTGAAGCTTTCTTT.

This clone showed up just once. J is TRBJ2-1 and V is TRBV12-3 or TRBV12-4; possibly TRBD1 or TRBD2 for D (5 bases each). The CDR3 is made up of 12 amino acids. Between the trimmed V and J ends, which lost 9 bases and 10 bases, there was a span of 16 bases. The CDR3 coding sequence is TGTGCCAGTGCCGTTGGGGACGGGGAGCAGTTCTTC. Encoded protein: CASAVGDGEQFF.

This chain connects TRBV15 to TRBJ1-1; D ambiguous. The V end was cut by 3 bases, the J end by 1 base, with 9 bases between. Per the germline V gene, CDR1 is LNHNV and CDR2 is YYDKDF (reference sequence). The CDR3 is made up of 14 amino acids. The CDR3 region has the DNA TGTGCCACCAGCAGCCTTACAGCGAACACTGAAGCTTTCTTT. Encoded protein: CATSSLTANTEAFF.

The chain carries TRBV27 and TRBJ1-1; D uncertain. V was clipped by 0 bases and J by 1 base, with 9 bases between them. CDR3 size: 15 residues. Germline CDR1 reads MNHEY; CDR2 reads SMNVEV (reference sequence). Here the CDR3 DNA reads TGTGCCAGCAGTTTATCGGTCAAACCGAACACTGAAGCTTTCTTT. Amino acid sequence: CASSLSVKPNTEAFF.

V is TRBV5-6 and J is TRBJ1-2; D uncertain. Germline V CDR1 and CDR2: SGHDT, YYEEEE. V was trimmed by 2 bases and J by 4 bases, leaving 18 bases between them. This CDR3 comprises 16 residues. Here the CDR3 reads CASSFGGYSFLYGYTF. The CDR3 nucleotides are TGTGCCAGCAGCTTTGGCGGGTACTCTTTCCTCTATGGCTACACCTTC.

The V call is TRBV3-1 (or the pseudogene TRBV3-2), the J call TRBJ1-1, with 8 positions matching TRBD1. The CDR3 sequence is 17 residues long. V dropped 2 bases and J dropped 0; count of bases not matched to a gene: 8. Germline lookup yields CDR1 LGHDT and CDR2 YNNKEL (reference sequence). Here the CDR3 reads CASSQSRTGQLNTEAFF. The CDR3 DNA is TGTGCCAGCAGCCAATCAAGGACAGGGCAACTGAACACTGAAGCTTTCTTT.

The chain uses TRBV19 and TRBJ1-3, with TRBD1 identical over 8 bases. Germline CDR1 is LNHDA and CDR2 is SQIVND (reference sequence). CDR3 length equals 16 residues. Trimming cost V 1 base and J 4 bases; bases outside gene matches: 6. The chain's CDR3 is CASSIATRGLGNTIYF. In nucleotides, the CDR3 is TGTGCCAGTAGTATAGCTACCAGGGGGCTCGGAAACACCATATATTTT.

The chain carries TRBV24-1 and TRBJ2-3; the match to TRBD1 covers 8 bases. The CDR3 has 15 residues. CDR1 is KGHDR and CDR2 is SFDVKD in the germline V gene. J gave up 1 base and V 4 bases, and 3 bases lay outside the gene matches. The CDR3 sequence is CATSDPTGGTDTQYF. The CDR3 nucleotides are TGTGCCACCAGTGACCCGACAGGGGGCACAGATACGCAGTATTTT.

The chain joins TRBV5-1 to TRBJ1-2; TRBD1 is a possible D gene (6 bases). The V gene lost 4 bases and the J gene lost 6 bases, with 10 bases spanning the gap. The V gene's germline CDR1 is SGHRS and CDR2 YFSETQ. The CDR3 runs 12 residues. CDR3 sequence: CASSRTADGYTF. For the CDR3, the DNA is TGCGCCAGCAGCCGGACAGCCGATGGCTACACCTTC.

The chain employs TRBV3-1 (or the pseudogene TRBV3-2) and TRBJ2-5; no clear D gene. The CDR3 is 16 amino acids. V lost 5 bases and J lost 5, with 21 bases in between. The germline CDR1 and CDR2 sequences are LGHDT and YNNKEL (reference sequence). The CDR3 nucleotides read TGTGCCAGCAGCTACACCATCCCTAGGCGAGACGAGACCCAGTACTTC. Amino acids: CASSYTIPRRDETQYF.

V usage is TRBV30 and J usage is TRBJ1-2; possible D gene TRBD1, 5 bases. The germline V gene has CDR1 GTSNPN and CDR2 SVGIG (reference sequence). Trimming took off 4 bases at V and 0 bases at J, with 12 bases between the two ends. This CDR3 has 14 amino acids. In nucleotides, the CDR3 is TGTGCCTGGACTGGGGCTCGAGCTAACTATGGCTACACCTTC. Translated: CAWTGARANYGYTF.